The 11 T cell receptor beta chains reported below all come from one sample, sequenced in a study of T cells in women clearing cervical HPV infection. Sequencing used immunoSEQ multiplex PCR; TCRdb keeps in-frame clones, though not all of them. Here the sample table reports 30,000 to 45,000 clones. Sequenced material: blood buffy coat. The receptors shown here come from a woman aged 18-69 years with a cervical HPV16 infection that either progressed to CIN3+ or cleared (not recorded which).

About this clone itself: The read finishes 3 residues shy of the CDR3 end, and the germline J gene is used to complete it. The V gene is TRBV20-1, the J gene TRBJ2-7; 9 bases fit TRBD2. The CDR3 has 14 amino acids. CDR1 and CDR2 (germline): DFQATT, SNEGSKA (reference sequence). J gave up 4 bases and V 6 bases, and 10 bases lay outside the gene matches. CDR3 bases read: TGCAGTGCCGTGGGACTAGCAGGCACATACGAG. Translated: CSAVGLAGTYE. In full, the CDR3 is CSAVGLAGTYEQYF.

With respect to this clone: Other nucleotide sequences in the sample specify the same CDR3. The CDR3 sequence is CASSPPSGVGYGQYF. The part of the CDR3 DNA that was read is TGTGCCAGCTCACCACCATCAGGGGTGGGCTATGGT. The chain has TRBV18 and TRBJ2-4, with D perhaps TRBD1 (6 bases). The missing CDR3 end, 3 residues past where the read stops, is filled in from the germline J gene. The CDR3 consists of 15 residues. CDR1 is KGHSH and CDR2 is LQKENI in the germline V gene.

A note on this clone: Sequencing ends 3 residues short of the CDR3 end; the germline J gene provides the rest. The genes are TRBV7-2 and TRBJ2-3; a weak D match, TRBD2 (6 bases). Germline lookup yields CDR1 SGHTA and CDR2 FQGNSA. V was shortened by 5 bases and J by 1 base, with 13 bases between the two germline ends. This CDR3 is 15 amino acids long. The DNA read from the CDR3 is TGTGCCAGCAGCCCGGACTCGGGGGGCACAGATACG. Its translation: CASSPDSGGTDT. In full, the CDR3 reads CASSPDSGGTDTQYF.

Worth noting for this clone: The read falls 3 residues short of the CDR3 end, and the missing part is taken from the germline J gene. This chain links TRBV7-9 with TRBJ2-3; TRBD1 agrees at 8 bases. From germline, CDR1 is SEHNR and CDR2 FQNEAQ (reference sequence). CDR3 length equals 15 residues. The DNA read from the CDR3 is TGTGCCAGCAGCGTCGAACAGGGGGTCCAAGAGACG. This sequence encodes CASSVEQGVQET. The entire CDR3 is CASSVEQGVQETQYF.

Remarks on this clone: The CDR3 goes on 3 residues after the read ends, and that part is filled in from the germline J gene. The chain combines TRBV7-9 with TRBJ2-4; TRBD1 aligns across 7 bases. This CDR3 comprises 13 residues. CDR1 is SEHNR, CDR2 FQNEAQ, per germline (reference sequence). The sequenced part of the CDR3 DNA is TGTGCCAGCAGCCCGGGACAGAAGGATGGT. This translates into CASSPGQKDG. The complete CDR3 reads CASSPGQKDGQYF.

Remarks on this clone: The CDR3 goes on 3 residues after the read ends, and that part is filled in from the germline J gene. This chain uses TRBV18 with TRBJ1-2, with 9 positions matching TRBD1. CDR3 length: 15 residues. CDR1 and CDR2 from the germline V gene are KGHSH and LQKENI. The part of the CDR3 DNA that was read is TGTGCCAGCTCACCCGGACAGGGGAGGTTGTACGAC. Residues: CASSPGQGRLYD. The whole CDR3 protein reads CASSPGQGRLYDYTF.

The sequenced CDR3 bases are TGTGCCAGCTCACCACCGGACGGGTGGGGCGAC. Its translation: CASSPPDGWGD. The full-length CDR3 reads as CASSPPDGWGDYTF. The chain links TRBV18 to TRBJ1-2; tentatively, D is TRBD1 (5 bases). The missing CDR3 end, 3 residues past where the read stops, is filled in from the germline J gene. The CDR3 covers 14 residues. Germline values: CDR1 KGHSH, CDR2 LQKENI.

Turning to this clone: The CDR3 end falls 3 residues outside the read, so it is completed with the germline J gene. This chain connects TRBV7-2 to TRBJ1-1; TRBD1 aligns across 7 bases. CDR1 SGHTA and CDR2 FQGNSA come from the germline V gene. The V and J ends lost 4 bases and 7 bases, in that order; junction bases with no gene match: 9. The CDR3 is 14 amino acids. Incomplete CDR3 DNA: TGTGCCAGCAGCTCGACAGGGTCTTACGGTGAA. Translated, it gives CASSSTGSYGE. The CDR3 reads in full as CASSSTGSYGEAFF.

A note on this clone: The read comes to an end 3 residues before the CDR3 does, leaving the germline J gene to fill in the end. The chain is built from TRBV20-1 and TRBJ2-3, with 13 bases that match TRBD2. The CDR3 covers 18 residues. Germline V gives CDR1 DFQATT, CDR2 SNEGSKA (reference sequence). J gave up 0 bases and V 0 bases, and 6 bases lay outside the gene matches. CDR3 loop: CSARDLTSGGRSTDTQYF. CDR3 bases read: TGCAGTGCTAGAGATTTGACTAGCGGGGGGCGAAGCACAGATACG.

On this clone: The CDR3 is cut off 3 residues early in the read; its end comes from the germline J gene. The rearrangement links TRBV7-9 to TRBJ1-2, with D maybe TRBD1 (6 bases). Germline CDR1 is SEHNR and CDR2 is FQNEAQ (reference sequence). The V end lost 5 bases, the J end lost 4 bases, and 17 bases lay between the germline ends. The CDR3 runs 15 residues. CDR3 bases read: TGTGCCAGCAGCCCCACAAGTGGAGGGGGCTATGGC. Protein product: CASSPTSGGGYG. The CDR3 in full is CASSPTSGGGYGYTF. Full variable domain (remainder filled in from reference TRBV7-9 and TRBJ1-2): DTGVSQNPRHKITKRGQNVTFRCDPISEHNRLYWYRQTLGQGPEFLTYFQNEAQLEKSRLLSDRFSAERPKGSFSTLEIQRTEQGDSAMYLCASSPTSGGGYGYTFGSGTRLTVV.

Concerning this clone: The read comes to an end 3 residues before the CDR3 does, leaving the germline J gene to fill in the end. The rearrangement uses TRBV20-1 and TRBJ1-2, with D possibly matching TRBD1 (5 bases). Germline V gives CDR1 DFQATT, CDR2 SNEGSKA (reference sequence). The length of the CDR3 is 14 residues. V gave up 5 bases and J gave up 6 bases, with 19 bases separating them. This CDR3 reads CSAQSGGAAHGYTF. The covered CDR3 bases are TGCAGTGCTCAGAGTGGTGGGGCGGCCCATGGC.